This entry lists 28 T cell receptor beta chains sequenced from one sample in a study of T cell repertoires in cytomegalovirus infection. These receptors are not linked to any known antigen. TCRdb re-analysed the reads in MiXCR, keeping a single row per CDR3 protein. The sample records about a million distinct CDR3 sequences, around 31% being singletons. Sequencing was performed on cultured CD8+ T cells from PBMCs, taken from culture after CMV antigen stimulation. The source is a human donor in good health (CMV status not recorded). Some clones in this sample may be carry-over from other donors' samples.

This clonotype was detected a few times. The chain carries TRBV4-1 and TRBJ2-5; 13 bases are a match to TRBD2. The CDR3 runs to 18 residues. Germline assignment: CDR1 MGHRA and CDR2 YSYEKL. With V trimmed by 1 base and J by 5 bases, 10 bases remained unmatched. The CDR3 spells CASSQGQGLAGNRETQYF. CDR3 nucleotide sequence: TGCGCCAGCAGCCAAGGGCAGGGACTAGCGGGAAATAGGGAGACCCAGTACTTC.

The gene calls are TRBV7-6 and TRBJ2-7; 8 nucleotides align to TRBD1. The V gene end was trimmed by 5 bases and the J gene end by 2 bases; junction bases not matched to a gene: 5. Germline CDR1 reads SGHVS; CDR2 reads FNYEAQ. The CDR3 is 14 amino acids. The CDR3 sequence: CASSIGTGAYEQYF. CDR3 in DNA: TGTGCCAGCAGCATCGGGACAGGAGCCTACGAGCAGTACTTC.

The chain is built from TRBV5-1 and TRBJ1-4, with D tentatively TRBD1 (5 bases). The length of the CDR3 is 18 residues. The V gene's germline CDR1 is SGHRS and CDR2 YFSETQ. Trimming stripped 1 base from V and 3 bases from J, with 19 bases between. CDR3 bases: TGCGCCAGCAGCTTGCCCTACGGTGAAGGACATCCTAATGAAAAACTGTTTTTT. Protein: CASSLPYGEGHPNEKLFF.

J is TRBJ2-3 and V is TRBV6-1; TRBD2 agrees at 9 bases. After removal of 4 bases from V and 0 bases from J, the junction contained 5 bases not matched to a gene. This CDR3 region has 16 residues. Germline CDR1 MNHNS, CDR2 SASEGT. The CDR3 region has the DNA TGTGCCAGCAGTGGTCTCCTAGCGGGGAGCACAGATACGCAGTATTTT. Amino acids: CASSGLLAGSTDTQYF.

This clonotype was seen at least ten times. This chain connects TRBV7-2 to TRBJ1-4; 9 nucleotides agree with TRBD1. The trim removed 4 bases at V and 5 bases at J, leaving 2 bases unmatched. This CDR3 is built from 14 residues. The germline V gene has CDR1 SGHTA and CDR2 FQGNSA. CDR3 nucleotides: TGTGCCAGCAGCTGGGACAGGGCCAATGAAAAACTGTTTTTT. Residues: CASSWDRANEKLFF.

V gene TRBV20-1 combines with J gene TRBJ2-7, with D perhaps being TRBD1 or TRBD2 (5 bases each). Trimming removed 3 bases from V and 2 bases from J, with 23 bases in between. CDR3 length equals 17 residues. Germline CDR1 and CDR2: DFQATT and SNEGSKA (reference sequence). The CDR3 reads CSASGAPFPYPPYEQYF. The CDR3 nucleotides are TGCAGTGCTAGCGGGGCACCATTCCCCTATCCCCCCTACGAGCAGTACTTC.

In this sample, this clonotype turned up many times. The chain combines TRBV27 with TRBJ1-5; no firm D call. Per germline, CDR1 MNHEY and CDR2 SMNVEV (reference sequence). V was trimmed by 8 bases and J by 6 bases, leaving 14 bases between them. This CDR3 region has 13 residues. This chain's CDR3 is CASRLGIGQPQHF. CDR3 sequence (DNA): TGTGCCAGCCGCCTGGGGATTGGTCAGCCCCAGCATTTT.

The chain combines TRBV7-6 with TRBJ2-2; 8 nucleotides align to TRBD1. CDR3 length equals 19 residues. Germline V gene sequence: CDR1 SGHVS, CDR2 FNYEAQ. Trimming at V came to 5 bases and at J to 2 bases, leaving 16 bases not matched to a gene. CDR3 nucleotides: TGTGCCAGCAGCCCACTTCGGACAGGGCGCGAAATTAACACCGGGGAGCTGTTTTTT. This encodes CASSPLRTGREINTGELFF.

This clonotype has just a few counts. This chain uses TRBV11-1 with TRBJ2-7, with a possible D match to TRBD2 (5 bases). The CDR3 length is 13 residues. V was clipped by 1 base and J by 5 bases, with 9 bases between them. Germline CDR1 SGHAT, CDR2 FQDESV (reference sequence). The chain's CDR3 is CASSLGFGNEQYV. In nucleotides, the CDR3 is TGTGCCAGCAGCTTAGGTTTCGGGAACGAGCAGTACGTC.

The rearrangement links TRBV6-2 or TRBV6-3 to TRBJ2-1, with D perhaps TRBD2 (5 bases). V was shortened by 2 bases and J by 6 bases, with 11 bases between the two germline ends. The CDR3 consists of 14 residues. CDR1 and CDR2 from the germline V gene are MNHEY and SVGEGT. In nucleotides, the CDR3 is TGTGCCAGCAGTTACCTAGAGCGGCCCAATGAGCAGTTCTTC. This translates into CASSYLERPNEQFF.

The chain has TRBV4-1 and TRBJ1-5; tentatively, D is TRBD1 (5 bases). The CDR3 covers 17 residues. Deletions cut 1 base from V and 5 bases from J, with 18 bases between. Per the germline V gene, CDR1 is MGHRA and CDR2 is YSYEKL. The CDR3 loop reads CASSQAQSGTWDQPQHF. CDR3 nucleotide sequence: TGCGCCAGCAGCCAAGCCCAGTCCGGGACGTGGGATCAGCCCCAGCATTTT.

In its sample, this clonotype was seen a few times. The chain uses TRBV29-1 and TRBJ2-4; D possibly corresponds to TRBD1 (6 bases). This CDR3 comprises 15 residues. Germline CDR1 and CDR2: SQVTM and ANQGSEA. The V end lost 7 bases, the J end lost 1 base, and 17 bases lay between the germline ends. CDR3 region: CSALGGLGAKNIQYF. The CDR3 DNA is TGCAGCGCCCTAGGGGGTCTAGGCGCCAAAAACATTCAGTACTTC.

This clonotype was seen many times. This sequence joins TRBV12-3 or TRBV12-4 and TRBJ2-3; D could derive from TRBD1 or TRBD2 (5 bases each). V lost 7 bases, J lost 0 bases, and 17 bases lay in between. The CDR3 runs to 16 residues. CDR3: CASNPRGAPSTDTQYF. In nucleotides, the CDR3 is TGTGCCAGCAACCCTCGAGGGGCCCCTAGCACAGATACGCAGTATTTT.

In its sample, this clonotype was seen a few times. CDR3 amino acids: CASSVDSTYEQYV. CDR3 DNA sequence: TGTGCCAGCAGCGTAGACAGTACCTACGAGCAGTACGTC. The chain has TRBV5-6 and TRBJ2-7; tentatively, D is TRBD1 (5 bases). The CDR3 runs to 13 residues. Germline assignment: CDR1 SGHDT and CDR2 YYEEEE. V gave up 4 bases and J gave up 2 bases, with 10 bases separating them.

Notes on this clonotype: The junction departs from the called germline gene at one end, perhaps through a read error. V and J are TRBV7-8 and TRBJ2-1; 9 bases line up with TRBD1. CDR3 size: 17 residues. In germline, CDR1 is SGHVS, CDR2 FQNEAQ. The CDR3 loop is CASSLGLAGTGYNGQFF. Here the CDR3 DNA reads TGTGCCAGCAGCTTAGGTCTGGCGGGGACAGGGTACAATGGGCAGTTCTTC.

The chain recombines TRBV19 with TRBJ1-2; 9 bases are shared with TRBD1. Germline loops: CDR1 LNHDA, CDR2 SQIVND (reference sequence). V trimming: 8 bases; J trimming: 1 base; junction bases outside the gene matches: 11. The CDR3 is 16 residues long. CDR3 sequence (DNA): TGTGCCAGTTCCCCGGGACAGGGACTCTTTAACTATGGCTACACCTTC. It is translated as CASSPGQGLFNYGYTF.

This chain joins TRBV20-1 and TRBJ2-7; 12 bases align to TRBD2. Germline CDR1 DFQATT, CDR2 SNEGSKA (reference sequence). Trimming at V came to 0 bases and at J to 0 bases, leaving 6 bases not matched to a gene. This CDR3 region has 17 residues. The CDR3 bases are TGCAGTGCTAGAGACTTTACTAGCGGGGGGACCTCCTACGAGCAGTACTTC. It translates to CSARDFTSGGTSYEQYF.

This clonotype was seen a handful of times. This chain joins TRBV7-6 and TRBJ1-5; D might be TRBD1 (6 bases). This CDR3 comprises 16 residues. V shed 0 bases and J shed 5 bases, with 14 bases lying between them. Germline CDR1 reads SGHVS; CDR2 reads FNYEAQ. CDR3 region: CASSLALGTLDQPQHF. For the CDR3, the DNA is TGTGCCAGCAGCTTAGCTTTAGGGACATTGGATCAGCCCCAGCATTTT.

The chain uses TRBV20-1 and TRBJ2-3, with D unclear. Germline V lookup: CDR1 DFQATT, CDR2 SNEGSKA (reference sequence). The CDR3 consists of 14 residues. Trimming removed 6 bases from V and 1 base from J, with 14 bases in between. The DNA for the CDR3 is TGCAGTGCCAAGACCCTCCAGGGCACAGATACGCAGTATTTT. Translation: CSAKTLQGTDTQYF.

The chain links TRBV10-3 to TRBJ2-1, with D maybe TRBD1 (6 bases). Looked up from germline, CDR1 is ENHRY and CDR2 is SYGVKD. With 9 bases removed from V and 1 base from J, the gap between germline ends came to 22 bases. The CDR3 is 17 amino acids. The CDR3 DNA reads TGTGCCATATCACTACGGGCGGCAGGGGAATCCTACAATGAGCAGTTCTTC. Translation: CAISLRAAGESYNEQFF.

The chain is built from TRBV20-1 and TRBJ2-3; 9 bases fit TRBD2. The CDR3 extends over 15 amino acids. Trimming at V came to 1 base and at J to 2 bases, leaving 4 bases not matched to a gene. Germline-derived CDR1 and CDR2 are DFQATT and SNEGSKA (reference sequence). The CDR3 reads CSARALAGTTDTQYF. CDR3 coding DNA: TGCAGTGCTAGAGCGCTAGCGGGGACCACAGATACGCAGTATTTT.

In this sample, this clonotype turned up a few times. The V gene is TRBV12-3 or TRBV12-4, the J gene TRBJ1-2, with a weak D call TRBD1 (6 bases). The V end was cut by 6 bases, the J end by 10 bases, with 18 bases between. This CDR3 region has 13 residues. The CDR3 sequence is CASSLPGAVYYTF. Written as DNA, the CDR3 is TGTGCCAGCAGCCTCCCGGGGGCGGTCTACTACACCTTC.

This clonotype was seen more than once but under ten times. The CDR3 is CASSASGGRYNEQFF. CDR3 in DNA: TGCGCCAGCAGCGCTAGCGGGGGGAGATACAATGAGCAGTTCTTC. This chain links TRBV4-1 with TRBJ2-1; 11 bases fit TRBD2. CDR3 length equals 15 residues. Germline CDR1 is MGHRA and CDR2 is YSYEKL. Losses at the gene ends were 5 bases for V and 4 bases for J; bases not matched to a gene: 4.

The chain employs TRBV6-4 and TRBJ2-1; 7 bases agree with TRBD2. Trimming cost V 1 base and J 4 bases; bases outside gene matches: 1. The CDR3 runs to 14 residues. From germline, CDR1 is MRHNA and CDR2 SNTAGT. The CDR3 nucleotides are TGTGCCAGCAGTGACTTGGGGGGGTACAATGAGCAGTTCTTC. Amino acid sequence: CASSDLGGYNEQFF.

This clonotype has only a few counts. The chain employs TRBV11-2 and TRBJ1-2; D uncertain. The germline V gene has CDR1 SGHAT and CDR2 FQNNGV. This CDR3 comprises 14 residues. V was cut by 5 bases and J by 6 bases, with 16 bases left in between. The CDR3 nucleotides read TGTGCCAGCAGCCTTTATGCGGAGGTCCATGGCTACACCTTC. This sequence encodes CASSLYAEVHGYTF.

Only a few counts were recorded for this clonotype. This chain joins TRBV6-2 or TRBV6-3 and TRBJ1-2; D may be TRBD1 (6 bases). V was trimmed by 5 bases and J by 8 bases, leaving 15 bases between them. Germline V gene lookup returns CDR1 MNHEY and CDR2 SVGEGT. The CDR3 sequence is 13 residues long. The CDR3 sequence: CASSKTRGDGYTF. The CDR3 DNA reads as TGTGCCAGCAGTAAGACCAGGGGTGACGGCTACACCTTC.

This clonotype was observed at least ten times. The chain combines TRBV19 with TRBJ2-1; D is perhaps TRBD1 (5 bases). Deletions cut 1 base from V and 7 bases from J, with 20 bases between. Germline CDR1 and CDR2: LNHDA and SQIVND (reference sequence). The CDR3 totals 17 residues. This chain's CDR3 is CASSIARQSYTGNEQFF. The CDR3 nucleotides read TGTGCCAGTAGTATAGCCAGACAGTCCTACACTGGGAATGAGCAGTTCTTC.

This clonotype appeared many times. The chain couples TRBV7-4 to TRBJ2-7, with 8 nucleotides matching TRBD1. V shed 5 bases and J 3 bases; nucleotides not matched to a gene: 9. This CDR3 comprises 15 residues. Germline V gene sequence: CDR1 SGHVT, CDR2 SQSDAQ. This CDR3 is CASSPGQGRSYEQYV. The CDR3 coding sequence is TGTGCCAGCAGCCCTGGACAGGGTCGGAGCTACGAGCAGTACGTC.